This T cell receptor beta chain stems from a study of blood T cell repertoires in COVID-19. Assay: immunoSEQ multiplex PCR; the TCRdb copy retains only in-frame clones and omits some. The data contain 110,000 or so clones, approximately 88% of them singletons. Sequenced input: peripheral blood. The sequence was obtained from a woman in her forties with acute or convalescent COVID-19.

The CDR3 coding sequence is TGCGCCAGCAGTGAGTCCGGAGCGGATTACTACGAGCAGTACTTC. Amino acids: CASSESGADYYEQYF. The genes are TRBV10-2 and TRBJ2-7; TRBD2 might be the D (5 bases). V gave up 0 bases and J gave up 3 bases, with 12 bases separating them. From germline, CDR1 is WSHSY and CDR2 SAAADI. This CDR3 has 15 amino acids.